Below are 26 T cell receptor beta chains sequenced from a single sample in a study of CD8 T cells in Susac syndrome. After extraction with the RNeasy kit, about 0.5 to 1 ug of the RNA was reverse transcribed using random hexamers. TCRdb re-called the immunoSEQ multiplex PCR reads through MiXCR, storing one row per CDR3 protein. In the table there are some 120,000 distinct CDR3 sequences, around 90% of which are singletons. Sample: CD4+ T cells from PBMCs. The source of these receptors is a human donor in good health.

This rearrangement joins TRBV20-1 to TRBJ2-7; TRBD2 aligns across 7 bases. The germline V gene has CDR1 DFQATT and CDR2 SNEGSKA (reference sequence). The V gene end was trimmed by 6 bases and the J gene end by 3 bases; junction bases not matched to a gene: 5. This CDR3 has 12 residues. CDR3 loop: CSAGRADYEQYF. CDR3 in DNA: TGCAGTGCGGGGAGGGCGGACTACGAGCAGTACTTC.

The CDR3 sequence: CASSSHRGEAFF. The CDR3 DNA reads as TGTGCCAGCAGTTCCCACAGGGGTGAAGCTTTCTTT. The gene calls are TRBV27 and TRBJ1-1; 7 bases match TRBD1. The CDR3 totals 12 residues. The germline V gene encodes CDR1 MNHEY and CDR2 SMNVEV (reference sequence). The J segment lost 7 bases and the V segment lost 4 bases, leaving 3 bases of the junction unmatched.

The genes are TRBV29-1 and TRBJ1-2; the D is unclear. Trimming removed 4 bases from V and 7 bases from J, with 13 bases in between. This CDR3 contains 12 residues. Germline values: CDR1 SQVTM, CDR2 ANQGSEA. The CDR3 DNA reads as TGCAGCGTTGCCATCGGGCTAGCTGGCTACACCTTC. It codes for CSVAIGLAGYTF.

The genes are TRBV7-6 and TRBJ2-7, with TRBD2 identical over 8 bases. J gave up 5 bases and V 3 bases, and 12 bases lay outside the gene matches. Germline-derived CDR1 and CDR2 are SGHVS and FNYEAQ. The CDR3 totals 16 residues. The CDR3 spells CASSLGREVSSDEQYF. The CDR3 bases are TGTGCCAGCAGCTTGGGGCGGGAGGTTTCATCGGACGAGCAGTACTTC.

The V and J genes are TRBV14 and TRBJ1-1; D uncertain. The CDR3 has 15 residues. V lost 6 bases and J 0 bases, leaving 14 bases between the germline ends. Germline assignment: CDR1 SGHDN and CDR2 FVKESK. The CDR3 region has the DNA TGTGCCAGCAGTCCCTTAGGGAGCATGAACACTGAAGCTTTCTTT. Protein product: CASSPLGSMNTEAFF.

The chain recombines TRBV20-1 with TRBJ1-5; D not certain. Germline V gives CDR1 DFQATT, CDR2 SNEGSKA (reference sequence). The V and J ends lost 3 bases and 6 bases respectively, with 12 bases between them. The CDR3 contains 13 residues. The CDR3: CSASGGDGQPQHF. The DNA for the CDR3 is TGCAGTGCTAGTGGCGGGGATGGTCAGCCCCAGCATTTT.

V is TRBV3-1 and J is TRBJ2-2; weak D call: TRBD2 (7 bases). Deletions cut 6 bases from V and 2 bases from J, with 10 bases between. CDR1 LGHDT and CDR2 YNNKEL come from the germline V gene (reference sequence). CDR3 length: 14 residues. CDR3 loop: CASRRGPNTGELFF. The CDR3 region has the DNA TGTGCCAGCAGGCGGGGGCCCAACACCGGGGAGCTGTTTTTT.

A few counts support this clonotype. This chain uses TRBV5-1 with TRBJ2-5; 10 positions match TRBD1. This CDR3 has 15 residues. Unmatched junction bases numbered 1, after V lost 0 bases and J lost 2 bases. Per germline, CDR1 SGHRS and CDR2 YFSETQ. CDR3 amino acids: CASSLGTGGQETQYF. The DNA for the CDR3 is TGCGCCAGCAGCTTGGGGACAGGGGGACAAGAGACCCAGTACTTC.

The V call is TRBV5-5, the J call TRBJ2-2, with 10 bases that match TRBD1. Losses at the gene ends were 0 bases for V and 5 bases for J; bases not matched to a gene: 1. CDR1 SGHKS and CDR2 YYEKEE come from the germline V gene (reference sequence). CDR3 size: 15 residues. CDR3 nucleotides: TGTGCCAGCAGCTTGGCGGACAGGGGGACCGGGGAGCTGTTTTTT. This translates into CASSLADRGTGELFF.

The V call is TRBV7-6, the J call TRBJ2-3; TRBD2 aligns across 11 bases. This CDR3 is built from 17 residues. In germline, CDR1 is SGHVS, CDR2 FNYEAQ. V was clipped by 2 bases and J by 4 bases; unmatched bases: 8. The CDR3 here is CASSLRGGLAAADTQYF. The CDR3 DNA sequence: TGTGCCAGCAGCTTACGGGGGGGACTAGCGGCGGCAGATACGCAGTATTTT.

The chain recombines TRBV6-5 with TRBJ2-1, with D possibly TRBD1 on 7 matching bases. CDR3 length: 13 residues. Germline V lookup: CDR1 MNHEY, CDR2 SVGAGI. V lost 2 bases and J 9 bases, leaving 11 bases between the germline ends. CDR3 bases: TGTGCCAGCAGTTACCAGGGGGGAGTTGAGCAGTTCTTC. Its translation is CASSYQGGVEQFF.

The gene calls are TRBV6-4 and TRBJ1-2; no reliable D call. Trimming shortened V by 10 bases and J by 4 bases, and 16 bases separated the two germline ends. CDR1 is MRHNA and CDR2 is SNTAGT in the germline V gene. The CDR3 is made up of 13 amino acids. CDR3: CATRSEGGYGYTF. DNA for the CDR3: TGTGCCACCCGCAGTGAGGGAGGCTATGGCTACACCTTC.

The J gene is TRBJ1-1, the V gene TRBV5-5; maybe TRBD1 (6 bases). The V and J ends lost 5 bases and 8 bases respectively, with 22 bases between them. The CDR3 totals 15 residues. The germline gives CDR1 SGHKS, CDR2 YYEKEE (reference sequence). The CDR3 spells CASSLVAGTSPEAFF. The CDR3 DNA follows: TGTGCCAGCAGTCTTGTCGCCGGGACATCACCAGAAGCTTTCTTT.

The chain employs TRBV7-9 and TRBJ2-3, with D hard to call. The CDR3 extends over 14 amino acids. In germline, CDR1 is SEHNR, CDR2 FQNEAQ (reference sequence). The V and J ends lost 1 base and 8 bases respectively, with 13 bases between them. The CDR3 DNA is TGTGCCAGCAGCTTAGTCGACCGCTTGGGTACGCAGTATTTT. It is translated as CASSLVDRLGTQYF.

A single count supports this clonotype. The rearrangement joins TRBV18 to TRBJ1-1, with D maybe TRBD1 (6 bases). The germline V gene has CDR1 KGHSH and CDR2 LQKENI. V was cut by 8 bases and J by 0 bases, with 13 bases left in between. The CDR3 length is 14 residues. CDR3 residues: CASRQTGLNTEAFF. In nucleotides, the CDR3 is TGTGCCAGCCGACAAACAGGGCTGAACACTGAAGCTTTCTTT. The full variable domain, completed using reference TRBV18 and TRBJ1-1, is NAGVMQNPRHLVRRRGQEARLRCSPMKGHSHVYWYRQLPEEGLKFMVYLQKENIIDESGMPKERFSAEFPKEGPSILRIQQVVRGDSAAYFCASRQTGLNTEAFFGQGTRLTVV.

The chain combines TRBV12-3 or TRBV12-4 with TRBJ1-2; 7 bases are shared with TRBD1. The CDR3 has 16 residues. V lost 5 bases, J lost 3 bases, and 12 bases stayed unmatched. CDR3 sequence: CASSMAGAGGHYGYTF. The CDR3 nucleotides are TGTGCCAGCAGTATGGCCGGGGCAGGGGGACACTATGGCTACACCTTC.

This clonotype was recorded once. The chain carries TRBV20-1 and TRBJ1-5; no firm D call. Germline V CDR1 and CDR2: DFQATT, SNEGSKA (reference sequence). This CDR3 is built from 14 residues. The V end was cut by 2 bases, the J end by 1 base, with 9 bases between. CDR3 in DNA: TGCAGTGCTAGAAGTGAAAGAAGCAATCAGCCCCAGCATTTT. As protein: CSARSERSNQPQHF.

This CDR3 is CASSLYSSGRDEQFF. The DNA for the CDR3 is TGCGCCAGCAGCTTGTATTCTAGCGGGAGAGATGAGCAGTTCTTC. The chain is built from TRBV5-1 and TRBJ2-1; 10 bases match TRBD2. V was pared by 1 base and J by 8 bases, with 6 bases of the junction left unmatched. CDR3 length equals 15 residues. The germline V gene encodes CDR1 SGHRS and CDR2 YFSETQ.

The chain couples TRBV9 to TRBJ1-1; weak D call: TRBD1 (5 bases). The CDR3 sequence is 14 residues long. V dropped 0 bases and J dropped 6 bases, with 12 bases sitting between them. The germline V gene has CDR1 SGDLS and CDR2 YYNGEE. This CDR3 is CASSVAGGGPEAFF. DNA of the CDR3: TGTGCCAGCAGCGTAGCTGGGGGGGGTCCTGAAGCTTTCTTT.

This chain uses TRBV7-2 with TRBJ2-7, with 7 nucleotides matching TRBD1. Germline CDR1 and CDR2: SGHTA and FQGNSA. The CDR3 has 15 amino acids. V was pared by 6 bases and J by 1 base, with 9 bases of the junction left unmatched. As DNA, the CDR3 is TGTGCCAGCAGAAAGGGGACGACAGGGTCCTACGAGCAGTACTTC. As protein: CASRKGTTGSYEQYF.

Turning to this clonotype: At one boundary the junction diverges from the germline segment, which might be a read error. The chain is built from TRBV6-5 and TRBJ1-5; D unresolved. The length of the CDR3 is 12 residues. Per the germline V gene, CDR1 is MNHEY and CDR2 is SVGAGI. The CDR3 nucleotides are TGTGCCAGCAGGGACGGCAACCAGCCCCAGCATTTT. Its protein is CASRDGNQPQHF.

This chain connects TRBV6-2 or TRBV6-3 to TRBJ2-2, with D uncertain. Trimming cost V 2 bases and J 6 bases, with 4 bases left between them. The CDR3 sequence is 12 residues long. From germline, CDR1 is MNHEY and CDR2 SVGEGT. CDR3 nucleotides: TGTGCCAGCAGTTACAAGCCCGGGGAGCTGTTTTTT. Translated: CASSYKPGELFF.

The chain combines TRBV20-1 with TRBJ1-1, with D perhaps matching TRBD1 (5 bases). CDR3 length: 13 residues. CDR1 is DFQATT, CDR2 SNEGSKA, per germline (reference sequence). Trimming cost V 4 bases and J 4 bases, with 13 bases left between them. The CDR3 is CSAKGREGTEAFF. CDR3 in DNA: TGCAGTGCTAAGGGGAGGGAGGGCACTGAAGCTTTCTTT.

This chain links TRBV9 with TRBJ2-7, with 9 bases identical to TRBD2. The germline CDR1 and CDR2 sequences are SGDLS and YYNGEE. V lost 0 bases to trimming and J lost 2 bases; unmatched junction nucleotides: 6. The CDR3 length is 16 residues. The CDR3 here is CASSVGLAGSTYEQYF. The CDR3 DNA sequence: TGTGCCAGCAGCGTAGGCCTAGCGGGGTCTACCTACGAGCAGTACTTC.

The rearrangement joins TRBV5-1 to TRBJ2-2; TRBD2 is a possible D gene (6 bases). Trimming cost V 4 bases and J 6 bases, with 13 bases left between them. In germline, CDR1 is SGHRS, CDR2 YFSETQ. The CDR3 consists of 14 residues. Here the CDR3 DNA reads TGCGCCAGCAGCCAAGGGCGCGGGGCCGGGGAGCTGTTTTTT. Residues: CASSQGRGAGELFF.

This chain joins TRBV7-2 and TRBJ2-3, with 11 bases aligning to TRBD1. V shed 5 bases, J shed 4 bases, and the junction held 8 bases outside the gene matches. The CDR3 spans 16 residues. CDR1 is SGHTA, CDR2 FQGNSA, per germline. This CDR3 reads CASSLYRDRGSDTQYF. In nucleotides, the CDR3 is TGTGCCAGCAGCCTATACCGGGACAGGGGGTCAGATACGCAGTATTTT. The whole variable domain, filled in from reference TRBV7-2 and TRBJ2-3, reads GAGVSQSPSNKVTEKGKDVELRCDPISGHTALYWYRQSLGQGLEFLIYFQGNSAPDKSGLPSDRFSAERTGGSVSTLTIQRTQQEDSAVYLCASSLYRDRGSDTQYFGPGTRLTVL.